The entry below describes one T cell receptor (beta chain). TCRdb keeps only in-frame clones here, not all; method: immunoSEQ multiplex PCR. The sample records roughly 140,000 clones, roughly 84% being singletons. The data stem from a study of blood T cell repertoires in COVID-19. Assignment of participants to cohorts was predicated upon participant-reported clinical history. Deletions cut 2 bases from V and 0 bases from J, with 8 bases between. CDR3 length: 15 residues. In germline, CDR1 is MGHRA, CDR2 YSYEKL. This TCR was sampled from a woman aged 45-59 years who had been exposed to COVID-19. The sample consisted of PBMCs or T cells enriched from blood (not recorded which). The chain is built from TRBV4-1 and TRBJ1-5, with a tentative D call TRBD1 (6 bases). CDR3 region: CASSQRQVSNQPQHF. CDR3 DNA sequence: TGCGCCAGCAGCCAAAGACAGGTTAGCAATCAGCCCCAGCATTTT.